One and the same sample provided the 9 T cell receptor beta chains below, sequenced in a study of shared clonotypes between healthy human individuals. Libraries were prepared by immunoSEQ multiplex PCR; TCRdb keeps only in-frame clonotypes and omits some of them. The data hold 2 million to 2.5 million clones, with approximately 93% observed a single time. The sample taken for sequencing was naive CD4+ T cells from PBMCs. Sample subset: CD45RA+ positively selected. The receptors shown here come from a man between 18 and 29 years old in good health. Some clones in this sample may be carry-over from other donors' samples.

This sequence joins TRBV2 and TRBJ1-2; unclear D gene. The V gene's germline CDR1 is SNHLY and CDR2 FYNNEI. Between the trimmed V and J ends, which lost 5 bases and 8 bases, there was a span of 18 bases. The CDR3 is made up of 14 amino acids. CDR3 DNA: TGTGCCAGCAGTTTAACCCTATCAGTTAGAGGCTACACCTTC. Residues: CASSLTLSVRGYTF.

The chain couples TRBV6-5 to TRBJ2-3; D call uncertain. This CDR3 spans 12 amino acids. Germline lookup yields CDR1 MNHEY and CDR2 SVGAGI. V shed 4 bases and J shed 6 bases, with 8 bases lying between them. In nucleotides, the CDR3 is TGTGCCAGCAGTTTGGGCCGGGATACGCAGTATTTT. This gives the protein CASSLGRDTQYF.

The chain recombines TRBV7-2 with TRBJ2-5; possibly TRBD1 for D (5 bases). Trimming removed 5 bases at V and 1 base at J, with 11 bases between. The CDR3 length is 14 residues. The germline V gene encodes CDR1 SGHTA and CDR2 FQGNSA. CDR3 loop: CASSLSTAQETQYF. Written as DNA, the CDR3 is TGTGCCAGCAGCCTTTCGACAGCCCAAGAGACCCAGTACTTC.

This sequence joins TRBV7-2 and TRBJ2-2, with TRBD2 matching 8 bases. The germline V gene has CDR1 SGHTA and CDR2 FQGNSA. Germline trimming cut 3 bases from V and 6 bases from J; bases unmatched to any gene: 6. The CDR3 is made up of 15 amino acids. The CDR3, as DNA: TGTGCCAGCAGCTTGCGGACTAGCCTTCCCGGGGAGCTGTTTTTT. Its protein is CASSLRTSLPGELFF. Filled out from reference TRBV7-2 and TRBJ2-2, the complete variable domain reads GAGVSQSPSNKVTEKGKDVELRCDPISGHTALYWYRQSLGQGLEFLIYFQGNSAPDKSGLPSDRFSAERTGGSVSTLTIQRTQQEDSAVYLCASSLRTSLPGELFFGEGSRLTVL.

The V and J genes are TRBV2 and TRBJ1-5; D unresolved. Germline lookup yields CDR1 SNHLY and CDR2 FYNNEI. The V end lost 4 bases, the J end lost 4 bases, and 8 bases lay between the germline ends. The CDR3 sequence is 13 residues long. The CDR3 DNA follows: TGTGCCAGCAGTGTGTTCGGAAATCAGCCCCAGCATTTT. This translates into CASSVFGNQPQHF.

This clone was detected once. V and J are TRBV11-3 and TRBJ2-2, with D maybe TRBD2 (6 bases). Germline-derived CDR1 and CDR2 are SGHNT and YENEEA. The germline V and J ends were trimmed by 8 bases and 3 bases, with 10 bases remaining between them. The CDR3 contains 13 residues. This chain's CDR3 is CASARGYTGELFF. The CDR3 DNA follows: TGTGCCAGCGCTCGGGGGTACACCGGGGAGCTGTTTTTT.

The chain carries TRBV28 and TRBJ2-2; 9 bases fit TRBD1. Germline V gene sequence: CDR1 MDHEN, CDR2 SYDVKM. J gave up 5 bases and V 2 bases, and 9 bases lay outside the gene matches. The CDR3 runs to 17 residues. This CDR3 reads CASSLIKVTGGTGELFF. Here the CDR3 DNA reads TGTGCCAGCAGTTTAATCAAGGTGACAGGGGGGACCGGGGAGCTGTTTTTT.

This clone was counted a few times. V and J are TRBV11-3 and TRBJ1-1; D ambiguous. Looked up from germline, CDR1 is SGHNT and CDR2 is YENEEA. The V and J ends lost 2 bases and 0 bases respectively, with 7 bases between them. CDR3 length: 14 amino acids. The CDR3 DNA reads as TGTGCCAGCAGCTTACATGGTCTGAACACTGAAGCTTTCTTT. Encoded protein: CASSLHGLNTEAFF.

This chain uses TRBV7-6 with TRBJ2-2; D uncertain. Germline V gives CDR1 SGHVS, CDR2 FNYEAQ. Trimming left V 2 bases short and J 6 bases short, with 7 bases between. The CDR3 spans 13 residues. CDR3 in DNA: TGTGCCAGCAGCTTACTGTCGGCCGGGGAGCTGTTTTTT. This encodes CASSLLSAGELFF. The full variable domain, rest sourced from reference TRBV7-6 and TRBJ2-2, is GAGVSQSPRYKVTKRGQDVALRCDPISGHVSLYWYRQALGQGPEFLTYFNYEAQQDKSGLPNDRFSAERPEGSISTLTIQRTEQRDSAMYRCASSLLSAGELFFGEGSRLTVL.